This T cell receptor beta chain was sequenced during a study of cytomegalovirus exposure and HLA in healthy donors. The CDR3 sequence is 18 residues long. Germline V gene lookup returns CDR1 SNHLY and CDR2 FYNNEI. V lost 6 bases to trimming and J lost 0 bases; unmatched junction nucleotides: 11. Donors counted as nominally healthy when sampled, yet unrecorded immune exposures were likely. The PCR contained 60 Vbeta and 13 Jbeta primers. This table comes from immunoSEQ multiplex PCR, and its TCRdb copy is limited to in-frame clones, with some not included. The sample holds some 180,000 clones, 70% to 80% seen once.

The chain is built from TRBV2 and TRBJ2-4; 10 bases align to TRBD1. Sequencing used PBMCs. This receptor was obtained from a woman in her thirties in good health and CMV-seropositive. The CDR3 DNA reads TGTGCCAGCAGATGGGACAGGGGTACTACTATAGCCAAAAACATTCAGTACTTC. Protein: CASRWDRGTTIAKNIQYF.